This T cell receptor beta chain was sequenced for a study of OX40 agonist ivuxolimab in advanced cancers. Across the study: Three partial responders included one hepatocellular carcinoma patient and two cutaneous melanoma patients. General study points: There were also nonresponders showing low normalized T-cell clonal expansion.

Germline V gene sequence: CDR1 SGHVS, CDR2 FQNEAQ. The CDR3 is 14 amino acids. Trimming shortened V by 5 bases and J by 1 base, and 10 bases separated the two germline ends. Regarding this clone: Its antigen is undetermined.

Blood specimens came from baseline, cycle 4 day 1, and cycle 7 day 1. Sequencing was performed with immunoSEQ multiplex PCR; in TCRdb, only in-frame clones are kept and a portion is missing. The sample lists roughly 53,000 clones; more than 85% were seen once. The rearrangement uses TRBV7-8 and TRBJ2-3; D is undetermined. This TCR was sampled from an adult with an advanced solid tumor such as melanoma, head and neck, liver or kidney cancer. The sequencing here drew on CD4+ or CD8+ T cells sorted from blood, taken in a trial of the OX40 agonist ivuxolimab. The CDR3 DNA is TGTGCCAGCAGCCCGAGGTTGGGCACAGATACGCAGTATTTT. Protein: CASSPRLGTDTQYF.